These 32 T cell receptor beta chains share one sample of origin, sequenced in a study of T cell clones after liver transplantation (dated by TCRdb to 2018 to 2020). Library preparation employed the immunoSEQ multiplex PCR assay. TCRdb obtained this table from immuneACCESS and retained in-frame rearrangements with V and J assigned. These tables miss some clones; where compared with another copy, unresolved V genes account for less than half of the shortfall, and the remainder is unexplained. Recorded for this sample are tens of thousands of clones; roughly 80% of them occurred a single time. 2.8% of the sample is held by the ten biggest clonotypes. This specimen was CD4+ T cells from blood, taken at the 22-month timepoint. These receptor sequences come from a human patient who received a liver transplant. Once a transplant has taken place, some T cells may be donor derived.

The rearrangement joins TRBV7-2 to TRBJ1-2; D uncertain. The CDR3 is 12 residues long. CDR1 and CDR2 from the germline V gene are SGHTA and FQGNSA. The ends were cut back, 5 bases at V and 12 bases at J, with 16 bases in the middle. The CDR3 region has the DNA TGTGCCAGCAGCCCTCACTCTGGGTTCCACACCTTC. Translation: CASSPHSGFHTF.

This rearrangement joins TRBV19 to TRBJ2-3, with 9 bases that match TRBD2. The CDR3 runs 15 residues. The J segment lost 5 bases and the V segment lost 8 bases, leaving 11 bases of the junction unmatched. Germline CDR1 and CDR2: LNHDA and SQIVND (reference sequence). The CDR3 protein is CASGSGGGAKDTQYF. The CDR3 DNA follows: TGTGCCAGTGGGTCCGGCGGGGGGGCCAAAGATACGCAGTATTTT.

V and J are TRBV9 and TRBJ1-3; D is possibly TRBD1 (5 bases). V dropped 3 bases and J dropped 5 bases, with 12 bases sitting between them. This CDR3 spans 14 amino acids. Germline CDR1 is SGDLS and CDR2 is YYNGEE. CDR3 loop: CASSAGTYRNTIYF. CDR3 in DNA: TGTGCCAGCAGCGCGGGGACCTACCGAAACACCATATATTTT.

The rearrangement links TRBV7-9 to TRBJ1-2; 7 bases map to TRBD1. The CDR3 has 14 residues. Germline assignment: CDR1 SEHNR and CDR2 FQNEAQ (reference sequence). Losses at the gene ends were 5 bases for V and 6 bases for J; bases not matched to a gene: 9. The CDR3 DNA follows: TGTGCCAGCAGCCGGGACCAGGGGGGCCATGGCTACACCTTC. Translating it yields CASSRDQGGHGYTF.

Turning to this clone: Sequence at one end of the junction differs from germline and may be a read error. J is TRBJ2-1 and V is TRBV6-5, with 8 bases identical to TRBD2. The CDR3 loop spans 16 amino acids. From germline, CDR1 is MNHEY and CDR2 SVGAGI. In DNA form, the CDR3 reads TGTGCCAGCAGTTCCCTTGGACTAGCCTCCGACAATGAGCAGTTCTTC. It specifies CASSSLGLASDNEQFF.

The chain links TRBV5-1 to TRBJ2-7, with a weak D call TRBD2 (5 bases). Germline V gene sequence: CDR1 SGHRS, CDR2 YFSETQ. V was clipped by 1 base and J by 7 bases, with 12 bases between them. The CDR3 runs 13 residues. CDR3 in amino acids: CASSLSRGREQYF. The CDR3 bases are TGCGCCAGCAGCTTGTCTCGGGGTCGAGAGCAGTACTTC.

The chain has TRBV6-1 and TRBJ2-3; a possible D gene is TRBD2 (6 bases). Germline V lookup: CDR1 MNHNS, CDR2 SASEGT. The CDR3 is 14 amino acids. Trimming removed 5 bases from V and 2 bases from J, with 11 bases in between. CDR3: CASSSRDFTDTQYF. The CDR3 DNA follows: TGTGCCAGCAGTTCCCGGGACTTCACAGATACGCAGTATTTT.

This chain connects TRBV6-5 to TRBJ1-1, with D perhaps matching TRBD1 (6 bases). CDR3 length equals 15 residues. V was clipped by 4 bases and J by 1 base, with 13 bases between them. CDR1 is MNHEY, CDR2 SVGAGI, per germline. CDR3 in DNA: TGTGCCAGCAGTTCGTGGACAGAAAGGAACACTGAAGCTTTCTTT. Translated: CASSSWTERNTEAFF.

This clone was observed a few times. The gene calls are TRBV2 and TRBJ2-1, with D unclear. Germline V gene data show CDR1 as SNHLY and CDR2 as FYNNEI. Trimming cost V 2 bases and J 10 bases, with 18 bases left between them. This CDR3 comprises 15 residues. CDR3 residues: CASSESVGSVGEQFF. The CDR3 DNA reads as TGTGCCAGCAGTGAATCCGTCGGCAGCGTGGGAGAGCAGTTCTTC.

The chain recombines TRBV29-1 with TRBJ1-5; D ambiguous. The germline V and J ends were trimmed by 4 bases and 5 bases, with 9 bases remaining between them. Germline CDR1 and CDR2: SQVTM and ANQGSEA. There are 12 residues in the CDR3. CDR3 nucleotide sequence: TGCAGCGTTGCACAGTTAGATCAGCCCCAGCATTTT. Encoded protein: CSVAQLDQPQHF.

J is TRBJ2-7 and V is TRBV10-3; 9 bases fit TRBD1. With 2 bases clipped from V and 2 bases from J, the junction kept 1 base outside the gene matches. Germline CDR1 reads ENHRY; CDR2 reads SYGVKD. The CDR3 loop spans 14 amino acids. CDR3 residues: CAISEGTGPYEQYF. The CDR3 nucleotides are TGTGCCATCAGTGAGGGGACAGGGCCCTACGAGCAGTACTTC.

The chain has TRBV6-6 and TRBJ2-3; D tentatively fits TRBD1 or TRBD2 (5 bases each). Deletions cut 5 bases from V and 1 base from J, with 13 bases between. The CDR3 spans 15 residues. Germline CDR1 MNHNY, CDR2 SVGAGI (reference sequence). The CDR3 region has the DNA TGTGCCAGCAGTCCCGGGACGCATCGCACAGATACGCAGTATTTT. This translates into CASSPGTHRTDTQYF.

This rearrangement joins TRBV5-6 to TRBJ2-7; 7 nucleotides agree with TRBD1. Germline CDR1 is SGHDT and CDR2 is YYEEEE. This CDR3 comprises 14 residues. The junction had 7 bases not matched to a gene; V was cut back by 4 bases and J by 3 bases. For the CDR3, the DNA is TGTGCCAGCAGCCCCACGGGACAGTTCTACGAGCAGTACTTC. This codes for CASSPTGQFYEQYF.

The rearrangement links TRBV6-5 to TRBJ2-5; D assignment may be TRBD1 or TRBD2 (5 bases each). The ends were cut back, 8 bases at V and 3 bases at J, with 10 bases in the middle. Germline V gives CDR1 MNHEY, CDR2 SVGAGI. CDR3 length: 12 residues. In nucleotides, the CDR3 is TGTGCCAGCCAAGGGACCGAAGAGACCCAGTACTTC. Protein: CASQGTEETQYF.

This clone was observed once. The V call is TRBV7-2, the J call TRBJ1-2; D remains unclear. Germline V CDR1 and CDR2: SGHTA, FQGNSA. The CDR3 contains 12 residues. Trimming cost V 1 base and J 8 bases, with 8 bases left between them. The chain's CDR3 is CASSLGDWGYTF. CDR3 sequence (DNA): TGTGCCAGCAGCTTAGGAGACTGGGGCTACACCTTC.

This chain links TRBV28 with TRBJ2-7; TRBD2 might be the D (6 bases). V was shortened by 6 bases and J by 5 bases, with 20 bases between the two germline ends. The CDR3 contains 15 residues. CDR1 and CDR2 from the germline V gene are MDHEN and SYDVKM. CDR3 DNA sequence: TGTGCCAGCAGGTCGCCGGGAGCGGAAATCCACGAGCAGTACTTC. This gives the protein CASRSPGAEIHEQYF.

This clone was seen only once. The chain combines TRBV7-8 with TRBJ2-3; 7 positions match TRBD1. The V and J ends lost 7 bases and 5 bases, in that order; junction bases with no gene match: 3. CDR1 is SGHVS, CDR2 FQNEAQ, per germline. This CDR3 is 12 amino acids long. CDR3 nucleotide sequence: TGTGCCAGCACAGGGGGAATAGATACGCAGTATTTT. Translating it yields CASTGGIDTQYF.

The genes are TRBV5-6 and TRBJ1-3; D unresolved. The germline V and J ends were trimmed by 1 base and 0 bases, with 11 bases remaining between them. The germline V gene has CDR1 SGHDT and CDR2 YYEEEE. The CDR3 runs 16 residues. CDR3 nucleotide sequence: TGTGCCAGCAGCTTGAGGGTGGCTTCCTCTGGAAACACCATATATTTT. Translated, it gives CASSLRVASSGNTIYF.

The chain couples TRBV20-1 to TRBJ1-4; D call uncertain. The germline gives CDR1 DFQATT, CDR2 SNEGSKA (reference sequence). The V end lost 8 bases, the J end lost 6 bases, and 10 bases lay between the germline ends. CDR3 length: 11 amino acids. CDR3 region: CSPRTDEKLFF. The CDR3, as DNA: TGCAGTCCAAGGACGGATGAAAAACTGTTTTTT.

The gene calls are TRBV6-5 and TRBJ2-7, with 11 bases aligning to TRBD1. Germline V gene lookup returns CDR1 MNHEY and CDR2 SVGAGI. V was clipped by 5 bases and J by 6 bases; unmatched bases: 6. This CDR3 has 14 residues. This chain's CDR3 is CASSRDRGSGEQYF. The DNA for the CDR3 is TGTGCCAGCAGTCGGGACAGGGGGTCCGGCGAGCAGTACTTC.

This chain uses TRBV4-3 with TRBJ2-6, with D perhaps being TRBD1 or TRBD2 (5 bases each). Trimming removed 4 bases from V and 2 bases from J, with 6 bases in between. This CDR3 contains 14 residues. Germline V gene lookup returns CDR1 LGHNA and CDR2 YSLEER. The CDR3 region has the DNA TGCGCCAGCAGCCTGGGACCTGGGGCCAACGTCCTGACTTTC. It translates to CASSLGPGANVLTF.

The CDR3 DNA is TGTGCCAGCAGCCCCCGTCCGGGACTAGCTCTGACAGATACGCAGTATTTT. As protein: CASSPRPGLALTDTQYF. The rearrangement joins TRBV11-1 to TRBJ2-3; 9 bases map to TRBD2. V lost 5 bases and J lost 3; bases outside the gene matches: 12. The germline CDR1 and CDR2 sequences are SGHAT and FQDESV (reference sequence). The CDR3 length is 17 residues.

The table lists this clone with a count of one. The rearrangement joins TRBV5-4 to TRBJ2-3, with 11 nucleotides matching TRBD2. With 0 bases clipped from V and 2 bases from J, the junction kept 2 bases outside the gene matches. This CDR3 has 16 amino acids. The germline CDR1 and CDR2 sequences are SGHNT and YYREEE (reference sequence). CDR3 region: CASSLVSGGATDTQYF. The CDR3 DNA is TGTGCCAGCAGCTTGGTTAGCGGGGGGGCCACAGATACGCAGTATTTT.

CDR3 in amino acids: CASSLELAGAGELFF. The CDR3 DNA reads as TGTGCCAGCAGCTTGGAACTAGCGGGAGCCGGGGAGCTGTTTTTT. V and J are TRBV7-3 and TRBJ2-2; 11 bases match TRBD2. CDR1 and CDR2 (germline): SGHTA, FQGTGA. J was trimmed by 6 bases and V by 3 bases; bases with no gene match: 3. This CDR3 spans 15 amino acids. The complete variable domain, with remaining parts taken from reference TRBV7-3 and TRBJ2-2, reads GAGVSQTPSNKVTEKGKYVELRCDPISGHTALYWYRQSLGQGPEFLIYFQGTGAADDSGLPNDRFFAVRPEGSVSTLKIQRTERGDSAVYLCASSLELAGAGELFFGEGSRLTVL.

This clone has only a few counts. The genes are TRBV14 and TRBJ1-1; D possibly corresponds to TRBD1 (5 bases). The CDR3 is made up of 13 amino acids. Germline CDR1 reads SGHDN; CDR2 reads FVKESK. Trimming stripped 4 bases from V and 4 bases from J, with 10 bases between. The CDR3 DNA follows: TGTGCCAGCAGCCTAGGGACCGGCACTGAAGCTTTCTTT. The encoded protein is CASSLGTGTEAFF.

The gene calls are TRBV2 and TRBJ2-3; 7 positions agree with TRBD1. V gave up 6 bases and J gave up 2 bases; unmatched junction bases: 8. This CDR3 has 15 residues. Germline CDR1 and CDR2: SNHLY and FYNNEI. The chain's CDR3 is CASSRTGQPTDTQYF. For the CDR3, the DNA is TGTGCCAGCAGCCGGACGGGACAGCCCACAGATACGCAGTATTTT.

The rearrangement links TRBV25-1 to TRBJ2-7; 8 positions match TRBD1. Losses at the gene ends were 2 bases for V and 2 bases for J; bases not matched to a gene: 2. The CDR3 totals 14 residues. CDR1 is MGHDK, CDR2 SYGVNS, per germline. Here the CDR3 reads CASSEAGGAYEQYF. As DNA, the CDR3 is TGTGCCAGCAGTGAAGCAGGGGGCGCCTACGAGCAGTACTTC.

J is TRBJ2-7 and V is TRBV7-2; TRBD2 might be the D (5 bases). Between the trimmed V and J ends, which lost 4 bases and 0 bases, there was a span of 7 bases. The CDR3 runs to 13 residues. Germline CDR1 reads SGHTA; CDR2 reads FQGNSA. The CDR3 bases are TGTGCCAGCAGCTCGGACTTCTCCTACGAGCAGTACTTC. Amino acid sequence: CASSSDFSYEQYF.

The gene calls are TRBV20-1 and TRBJ1-3; D is perhaps TRBD1 (6 bases). The CDR3 has 11 residues. Germline V gene lookup returns CDR1 DFQATT and CDR2 SNEGSKA (reference sequence). Between the trimmed V and J ends, which lost 6 bases and 10 bases, there was a span of 13 bases. For the CDR3, the DNA is TGCAGTGCGCCACAGGGAAGAACCATATATTTT. Translation: CSAPQGRTIYF.

The chain combines TRBV5-4 with TRBJ2-1; D is uncertain. Trimming took off 0 bases at V and 0 bases at J, with 7 bases between the two ends. Looked up from germline, CDR1 is SGHNT and CDR2 is YYREEE (reference sequence). CDR3 length: 15 residues. The CDR3 DNA reads TGTGCCAGCAGCTTGGTATCTAGCTCCTACAATGAGCAGTTCTTC. Translation gives CASSLVSSSYNEQFF.

V is TRBV18 and J is TRBJ1-1; 7 positions match TRBD1. Per germline, CDR1 KGHSH and CDR2 LQKENI. J was trimmed by 7 bases and V by 6 bases; bases with no gene match: 11. The CDR3 is 14 amino acids. The CDR3 region has the DNA TGTGCCAGCTCCGGGAGCGAGGGGGCAAGTGAAGCTTTCTTT. It yields the protein CASSGSEGASEAFF. The full variable domain, its missing parts supplied by reference TRBV18 and TRBJ1-1, is NAGVMQNPRHLVRRRGQEARLRCSPMKGHSHVYWYRQLPEEGLKFMVYLQKENIIDESGMPKERFSAEFPKEGPSILRIQQVVRGDSAAYFCASSGSEGASEAFFGQGTRLTVV.

The chain joins TRBV7-2 to TRBJ2-2; TRBD1 agrees at 7 bases. Germline trimming cut 3 bases from V and 5 bases from J; bases unmatched to any gene: 9. Germline V lookup: CDR1 SGHTA, CDR2 FQGNSA. This CDR3 contains 16 residues. The CDR3 DNA reads as TGTGCCAGCAGCTTGGAAGGCAGGGGGAGAACCGGGGAGCTGTTTTTT. It specifies CASSLEGRGRTGELFF.